This T cell receptor beta chain was captured by sequencing in a study of cytomegalovirus exposure and HLA in healthy donors. The germline V gene encodes CDR1 MRHNA and CDR2 SNTAGT. V trimming: 3 bases; J trimming: 6 bases; junction bases outside the gene matches: 7. This CDR3 has 16 residues. General study results and limits: Information on immune exposure was restricted to one variable (CMV serostatus).

PCR employed 60 Vbeta and 13 Jbeta primers. The protocol was immunoSEQ multiplex PCR, while the TCRdb copy is restricted to in-frame clones and leaves out a portion. The table includes about 120,000 clones, 60% to 70% detected once. About this clone itself: Antigen specificity is unknown.

V usage is TRBV6-4 and J usage is TRBJ2-1; 11 nucleotides match TRBD2. The source of this sequence is a woman in her thirties or forties in good health and CMV-seropositive. Sequencing was done on a sample of PBMCs. CDR3 sequence reads: CASSDSGLAEPNEQFF. DNA of the CDR3: TGTGCCAGCAGTGATTCGGGACTAGCGGAACCCAATGAGCAGTTCTTC.